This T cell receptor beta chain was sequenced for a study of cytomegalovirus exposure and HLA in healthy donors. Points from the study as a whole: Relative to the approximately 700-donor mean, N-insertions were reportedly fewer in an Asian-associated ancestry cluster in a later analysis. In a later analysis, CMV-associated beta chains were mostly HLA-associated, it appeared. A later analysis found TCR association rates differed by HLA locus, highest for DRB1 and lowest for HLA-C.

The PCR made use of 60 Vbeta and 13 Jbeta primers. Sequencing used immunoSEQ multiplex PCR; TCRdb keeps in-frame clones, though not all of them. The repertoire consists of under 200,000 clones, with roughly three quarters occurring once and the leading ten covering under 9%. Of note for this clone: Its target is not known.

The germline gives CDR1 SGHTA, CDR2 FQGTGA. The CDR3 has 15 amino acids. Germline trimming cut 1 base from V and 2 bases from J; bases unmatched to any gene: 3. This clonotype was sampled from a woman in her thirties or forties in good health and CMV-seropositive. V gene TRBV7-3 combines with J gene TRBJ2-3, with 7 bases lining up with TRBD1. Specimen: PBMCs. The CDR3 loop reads CASSLRQGPTDTQYF. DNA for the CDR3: TGTGCCAGCAGCTTAAGACAGGGACCCACAGATACGCAGTATTTT. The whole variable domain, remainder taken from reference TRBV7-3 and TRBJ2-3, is GAGVSQTPSNKVTEKGKYVELRCDPISGHTALYWYRQSLGQGPEFLIYFQGTGAADDSGLPNDRFFAVRPEGSVSTLKIQRTERGDSAVYLCASSLRQGPTDTQYFGPGTRLTVL.